A single sample gave rise to the 18 T cell receptor beta chains below, sequenced in a study of vaccination effects on CD4 cells after COVID-19. Profiled with immunoSEQ multiplex PCR; TCRdb holds only in-frame clones, not every one. The sample carries 25,000 or so clones, about 72% recorded once. ViraFEST expansion of antigen-specific CD4+ T cells with viral peptide pools preceded sequencing. At the end of about ten days of culture, CD4+ T cells were isolated. Neither prior SARS-CoV-2 infection nor positive nucleocapsid antibodies were present in the vaccine recipients. These receptors are not linked to any known antigen. Material: CD4+ T cells from PBMCs cultured with HCoV-OC43 spike peptides, obtained before COVID-19 vaccination. As for subset: HCoV-OC43 spike overlapping peptide pool stimulation. The receptors were gathered from a human donor who received a COVID-19 vaccine.

The V gene is TRBV24-1, the J gene TRBJ2-1; either TRBD1 or TRBD2 may supply D (6 bases each). This CDR3 is built from 14 residues. CDR1 and CDR2 from the germline V gene are KGHDR and SFDVKD. The V end lost 1 base, the J end lost 7 bases, and 10 bases lay between the germline ends. Written as DNA, the CDR3 is TGTGCCACCAGTGATTTAGGGGGGCCAAATGAGCAGTTCTTC. Its translation: CATSDLGGPNEQFF.

The CDR3 DNA sequence: TGTGCCAGCAGTGAGACGGACGGGTTCTACGAGCAGTACTTC. This translates into CASSETDGFYEQYF. The V and J genes are TRBV25-1 and TRBJ2-7; D gene ambiguous. Trimming left V 3 bases short and J 3 bases short, with 12 bases between. The CDR3 runs to 14 residues. CDR1 MGHDK and CDR2 SYGVNS come from the germline V gene.

This clone appeared once. The CDR3 reads CASSLTGPLYGYTF. As DNA, the CDR3 is TGTGCCAGTAGCCTTACAGGACCCCTATATGGCTACACCTTC. The V call is TRBV19, the J call TRBJ1-2; D might be TRBD1 (5 bases). From germline, CDR1 is LNHDA and CDR2 SQIVND (reference sequence). There are 14 residues in the CDR3. Trimming left V 6 bases short and J 5 bases short, with 16 bases between.

The chain joins TRBV15 to TRBJ1-2, with unresolved D. Trimming left V 1 base short and J 0 bases short, with 0 bases between. CDR1 is LNHNV and CDR2 is YYDKDF in the germline V gene (reference sequence). CDR3 length equals 12 residues. For the CDR3, the DNA is TGTGCCACCAGCAGAGCTAACTATGGCTACACCTTC. Its translation is CATSRANYGYTF.

This clone has more than one count but fewer than ten. V is TRBV6-5 and J is TRBJ2-7; the match to TRBD1 covers 9 bases. The V gene end was trimmed by 10 bases and the J gene end by 3 bases; junction bases not matched to a gene: 10. Germline values: CDR1 MNHEY, CDR2 SVGAGI. The CDR3 loop spans 14 amino acids. This CDR3 is CATTGTGSNYEQYF. CDR3 in DNA: TGTGCCACCACCGGGACAGGGAGCAACTACGAGCAGTACTTC.

The chain couples TRBV9 to TRBJ2-7; TRBD1 aligns across 7 bases. The CDR3 consists of 16 residues. Germline CDR1 reads SGDLS; CDR2 reads YYNGEE. The junction had 12 bases not matched to a gene; V was cut back by 3 bases and J by 3 bases. The CDR3 loop is CASSAQPQGIFYEQYF. CDR3 DNA sequence: TGTGCCAGCAGCGCACAACCACAGGGGATCTTCTACGAGCAGTACTTC.

The gene calls are TRBV27 and TRBJ2-2; the D gene is possibly TRBD2 (6 bases). Trimming left V 6 bases short and J 7 bases short, with 24 bases between. The germline CDR1 and CDR2 sequences are MNHEY and SMNVEV (reference sequence). This CDR3 region has 17 residues. The DNA of the CDR3 is TGTGCCAGCAGCAAAAACCGAATGACTAGGAATATCGGGGAGCTGTTTTTT. This codes for CASSKNRMTRNIGELFF.

The chain carries TRBV5-1 and TRBJ2-5, with TRBD1 as a possible D gene (7 bases). Germline V gives CDR1 SGHRS, CDR2 YFSETQ. The CDR3 has 15 residues. V lost 4 bases, J lost 2 bases, and 15 bases lay in between. CDR3: CASSAQAGGQETQYF. The CDR3 DNA reads TGCGCCAGCAGCGCTCAGGCAGGGGGGCAAGAGACCCAGTACTTC.

The V gene is TRBV11-3, the J gene TRBJ2-7, with D uncertain. The germline gives CDR1 SGHNT, CDR2 YENEEA. Deletions cut 2 bases from V and 1 base from J, with 9 bases between. This CDR3 is built from 14 residues. CDR3 nucleotide sequence: TGTGCCAGCAGCTTATCGGCCAGATCCTACGAGCAGTACTTC. Its protein product is CASSLSARSYEQYF. The full variable domain, rest sourced from reference TRBV11-3 and TRBJ2-7, is EAGVVQSPRYKIIEKKQPVAFWCNPISGHNTLYWYLQNLGQGPELLIRYENEEAVDDSQLPKDRFSAERLKGVDSTLKIQPAELGDSAVYLCASSLSARSYEQYFGPGTRLTVT.

J is TRBJ2-7 and V is TRBV6-5, with D maybe TRBD1 (5 bases). Per germline, CDR1 MNHEY and CDR2 SVGAGI. The CDR3 length is 13 residues. Trimming shortened V by 2 bases and J by 6 bases, and 11 bases separated the two germline ends. In DNA form, the CDR3 reads TGTGCCAGCAGTTACAGGGGTAAGGGCGAGCAGTACTTC. Protein sequence: CASSYRGKGEQYF.

The genes are TRBV10-1 and TRBJ2-7, with D unresolved. Germline assignment: CDR1 WNHNN and CDR2 SYGVQD (reference sequence). Trimming removed 2 bases at V and 4 bases at J, with 12 bases between. This CDR3 is built from 14 residues. Here the CDR3 reads CASSETQRAYEQYF. In DNA, the CDR3 is TGCGCCAGCAGTGAGACACAAAGAGCTTACGAGCAGTACTTC.

The chain carries TRBV6-5 and TRBJ1-3; D is unresolved. Germline loops: CDR1 MNHEY, CDR2 SVGAGI. This CDR3 spans 12 amino acids. With 5 bases removed from V and 4 bases from J, the gap between germline ends came to 6 bases. CDR3 DNA: TGTGCCAGCAGTCGGTCCGGAAACACCATATATTTT. Translation: CASSRSGNTIYF.

This clone has only a few counts. The gene calls are TRBV5-1 and TRBJ2-3; TRBD2 aligns across 8 bases. CDR3 length equals 16 residues. Germline lookup yields CDR1 SGHRS and CDR2 YFSETQ. V trimming: 7 bases; J trimming: 7 bases; junction bases outside the gene matches: 17. The CDR3 reads CASQDRAGGGSNTQYF. The CDR3 DNA reads as TGCGCCAGCCAAGATCGGGCGGGGGGCGGGTCTAATACGCAGTATTTT. The full variable domain, completed using reference TRBV5-1 and TRBJ2-3, is KAGVTQTPRYLIKTRGQQVTLSCSPISGHRSVSWYQQTPGQGLQFLFEYFSETQRNKGNFPGRFSGRQFSNSRSEMNVSTLELGDSALYLCASQDRAGGGSNTQYFGPGTRLTVL.

This clone was counted a single time. The chain recombines TRBV12-3 or TRBV12-4 with TRBJ2-5, with D perhaps TRBD1 (6 bases). The CDR3 spans 12 residues. The germline V and J ends were trimmed by 6 bases and 2 bases, with 7 bases remaining between them. The CDR3 coding sequence is TGTGCCAGCAGGCAGGGGCAAGAGACCCAGTACTTC. This translates into CASRQGQETQYF.

V is TRBV2 and J is TRBJ2-3, with D possibly TRBD1 on 6 matching bases. The CDR3 sequence is 15 residues long. Germline CDR1 reads SNHLY; CDR2 reads FYNNEI. Trimming removed 6 bases from V and 5 bases from J, with 18 bases in between. The CDR3 loop reads CASSNQGRSGDTQYF. The CDR3 DNA reads TGTGCCAGCAGCAATCAGGGGCGGTCTGGAGATACGCAGTATTTT.

The chain links TRBV5-1 to TRBJ2-6, with D unclear. The CDR3 sequence is 16 residues long. The V gene's germline CDR1 is SGHRS and CDR2 YFSETQ. Deletions cut 1 base from V and 2 bases from J, with 10 bases between. The CDR3 region is CASSLRWGAGANVLTF. CDR3 in DNA: TGCGCCAGCAGCTTGAGGTGGGGTGCTGGGGCCAACGTCCTGACTTTC.

The chain couples TRBV7-7 to TRBJ2-1, with D unresolved. Germline CDR1 and CDR2: SSHAT and FNYEAQ (reference sequence). The CDR3 sequence is 13 residues long. Deletions cut 5 bases from V and 10 bases from J, with 15 bases between. The CDR3 nucleotides are TGTGCCAGCAGCCTACTTCGGTATGGCGAGCAGTTCTTC. It codes for CASSLLRYGEQFF. The variable domain in full, completed from reference TRBV7-7 and TRBJ2-1, reads GAGVSQSPRYKVTKRGQDVTLRCDPISSHATLYWYQQALGQGPEFLTYFNYEAQPDKSGLPSDRFSAERPEGSISTLTIQRTEQRDSAMYRCASSLLRYGEQFFGPGTRLTVL.

The rearrangement uses TRBV27 and TRBJ2-1, with no clear D. Per the germline V gene, CDR1 is MNHEY and CDR2 is SMNVEV (reference sequence). There are 13 residues in the CDR3. The V end lost 3 bases, the J end lost 9 bases, and 12 bases lay between the germline ends. CDR3 in DNA: TGTGCCAGCAGTTTTGTTGGGGTGGGTGAGCAGTTCTTC. Translation: CASSFVGVGEQFF.